This T cell receptor beta chain was recovered during a study of cytomegalovirus exposure and HLA in healthy donors. Use of 60 Vbeta and 13 Jbeta primers characterized the PCR. Using immunoSEQ multiplex PCR, the repertoire was profiled, and TCRdb retains in-frame clones only, with some absent. The table lists more than 90,000 clones, roughly three quarters of them singletons. Specimen: PBMCs. The TCR was taken from a woman aged 55-69 years in good health and CMV-seronegative.

The DNA for the CDR3 is TGCGCCAGCAAGGGTACCGGGGTAAGCACAGATACGCAGTATTTT. Encoded protein: CASKGTGVSTDTQYF. The chain joins TRBV5-1 to TRBJ2-3, with a tentative D call TRBD2 (5 bases). This CDR3 is 15 amino acids long. Trimming removed 6 bases at V and 0 bases at J, with 14 bases between. CDR1 SGHRS and CDR2 YFSETQ come from the germline V gene.